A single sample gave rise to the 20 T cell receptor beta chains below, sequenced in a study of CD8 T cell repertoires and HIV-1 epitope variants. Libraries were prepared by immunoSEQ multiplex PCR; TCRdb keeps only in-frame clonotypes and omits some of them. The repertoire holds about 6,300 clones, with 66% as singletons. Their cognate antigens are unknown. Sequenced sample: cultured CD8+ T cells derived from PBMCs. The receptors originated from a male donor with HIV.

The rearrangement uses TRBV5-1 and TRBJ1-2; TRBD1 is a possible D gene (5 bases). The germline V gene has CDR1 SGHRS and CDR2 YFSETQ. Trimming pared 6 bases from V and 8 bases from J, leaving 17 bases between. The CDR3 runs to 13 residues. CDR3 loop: CASIGDLGSGYTF. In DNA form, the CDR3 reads TGCGCCAGCATCGGGGACCTCGGATCAGGCTACACCTTC.

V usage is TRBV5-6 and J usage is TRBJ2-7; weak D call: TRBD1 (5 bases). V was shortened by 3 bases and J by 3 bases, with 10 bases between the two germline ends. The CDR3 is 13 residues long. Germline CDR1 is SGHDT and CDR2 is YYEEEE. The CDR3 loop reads CASSSDKDYEQYF. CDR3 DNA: TGTGCCAGCAGCTCGGACAAGGACTACGAGCAGTACTTC.

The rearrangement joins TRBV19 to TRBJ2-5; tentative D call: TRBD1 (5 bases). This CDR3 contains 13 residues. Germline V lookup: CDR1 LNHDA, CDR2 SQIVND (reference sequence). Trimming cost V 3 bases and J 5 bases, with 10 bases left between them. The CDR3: CASSMGGAETQYF. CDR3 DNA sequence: TGTGCCAGTAGTATGGGTGGGGCGGAGACCCAGTACTTC.

CDR3 coding DNA: TGTGCCACCCGTTCGACCGGAAGGCCAGATACGCAGTATTTT. This encodes CATRSTGRPDTQYF. This chain links TRBV27 with TRBJ2-3; D ambiguous. The CDR3 consists of 14 residues. V lost 10 bases and J lost 4, with 18 bases in between. Germline CDR1 MNHEY, CDR2 SMNVEV (reference sequence).

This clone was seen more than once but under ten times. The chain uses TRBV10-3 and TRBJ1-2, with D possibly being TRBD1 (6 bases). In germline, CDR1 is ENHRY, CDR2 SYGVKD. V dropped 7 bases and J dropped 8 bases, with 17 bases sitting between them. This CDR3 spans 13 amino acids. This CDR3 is CAIIIPQGNGYTF. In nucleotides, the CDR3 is TGTGCCATCATCATTCCACAGGGTAACGGCTACACCTTC.

CDR3 residues: CASRDQGGEQYF. CDR3 DNA sequence: TGTGCCAGCAGAGACCAGGGAGGCGAGCAGTACTTC. The chain combines TRBV6-5 with TRBJ2-7; tentatively, D is TRBD2 (6 bases). The germline CDR1 and CDR2 sequences are MNHEY and SVGAGI. The CDR3 is 12 amino acids. V lost 6 bases to trimming and J lost 6 bases, with 12 bases between them.

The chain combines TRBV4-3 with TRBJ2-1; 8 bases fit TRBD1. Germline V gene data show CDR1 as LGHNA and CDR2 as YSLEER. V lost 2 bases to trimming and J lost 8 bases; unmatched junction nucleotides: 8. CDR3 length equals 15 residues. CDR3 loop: CASSQRTGLEDEQFF. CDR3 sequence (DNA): TGCGCCAGCAGCCAACGGACAGGGCTAGAGGATGAGCAGTTCTTC.

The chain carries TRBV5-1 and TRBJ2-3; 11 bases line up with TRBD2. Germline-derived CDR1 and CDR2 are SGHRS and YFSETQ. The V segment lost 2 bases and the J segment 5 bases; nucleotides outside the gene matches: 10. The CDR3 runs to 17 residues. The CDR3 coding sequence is TGCGCCAGCAGCTTTATTAGCGGGGGGGCCTCCGGAGATACGCAGTATTTT. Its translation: CASSFISGGASGDTQYF.

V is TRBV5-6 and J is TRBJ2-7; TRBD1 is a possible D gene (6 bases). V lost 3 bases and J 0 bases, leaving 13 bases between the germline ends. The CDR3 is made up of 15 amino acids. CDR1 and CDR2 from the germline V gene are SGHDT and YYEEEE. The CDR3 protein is CASSSGTLSSYEQYF. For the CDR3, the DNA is TGTGCCAGCAGCTCCGGGACATTGAGCTCCTACGAGCAGTACTTC. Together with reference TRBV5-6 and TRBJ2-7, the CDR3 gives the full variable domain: DAGVTQSPTHLIKTRGQQVTLRCSPKSGHDTVSWYQQALGQGPQFIFQYYEEEERQRGNFPDRFSGHQFPNYSSELNVNALLLGDSALYLCASSSGTLSSYEQYFGPGTRLTVT.

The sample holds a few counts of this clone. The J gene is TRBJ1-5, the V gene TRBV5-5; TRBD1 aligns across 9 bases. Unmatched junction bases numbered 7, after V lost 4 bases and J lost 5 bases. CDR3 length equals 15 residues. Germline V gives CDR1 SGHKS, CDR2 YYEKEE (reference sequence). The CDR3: CASSTWTGADQPQHF. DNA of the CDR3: TGTGCCAGCAGCACCTGGACAGGGGCCGATCAGCCCCAGCATTTT.

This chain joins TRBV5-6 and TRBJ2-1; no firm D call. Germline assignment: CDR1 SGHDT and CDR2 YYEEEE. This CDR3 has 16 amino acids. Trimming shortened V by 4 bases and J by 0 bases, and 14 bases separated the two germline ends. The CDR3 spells CASSAWVVRSYNEQFF. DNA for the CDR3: TGTGCCAGCAGCGCGTGGGTGGTTCGCTCCTACAATGAGCAGTTCTTC.

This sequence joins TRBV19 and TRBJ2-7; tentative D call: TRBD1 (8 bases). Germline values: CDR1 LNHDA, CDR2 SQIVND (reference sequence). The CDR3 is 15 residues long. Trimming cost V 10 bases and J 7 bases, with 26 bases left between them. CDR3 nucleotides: TGTGCCACCCGGGGGGCAGGGGGCTCCCCGGGGGAGCAGTACTTC. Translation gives CATRGAGGSPGEQYF.

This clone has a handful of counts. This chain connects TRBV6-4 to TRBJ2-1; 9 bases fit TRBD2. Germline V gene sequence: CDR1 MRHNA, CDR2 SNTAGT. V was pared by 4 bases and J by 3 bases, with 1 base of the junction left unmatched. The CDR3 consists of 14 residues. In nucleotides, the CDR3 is TGTGCCAGCAGTGTAGCGGGGGACTACAATGAGCAGTTCTTC. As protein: CASSVAGDYNEQFF.

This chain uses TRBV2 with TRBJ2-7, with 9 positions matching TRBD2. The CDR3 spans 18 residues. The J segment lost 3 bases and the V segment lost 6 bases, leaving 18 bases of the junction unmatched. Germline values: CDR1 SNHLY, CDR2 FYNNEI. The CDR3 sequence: CASRSQLAGLIPNYEQYF. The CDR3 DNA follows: TGTGCCAGCAGGAGCCAACTAGCGGGCCTCATCCCTAACTACGAGCAGTACTTC.

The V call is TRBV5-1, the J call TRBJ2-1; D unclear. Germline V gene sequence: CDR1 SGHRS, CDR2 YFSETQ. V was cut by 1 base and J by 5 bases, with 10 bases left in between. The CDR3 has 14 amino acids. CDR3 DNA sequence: TGCGCCAGCAGCTTGTCGGCTCTTAACAATGAGCAGTTCTTC. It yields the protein CASSLSALNNEQFF.

The CDR3 protein is CASSSLGGAEEQFF. CDR3 bases: TGTGCCAGCAGCTCCCTCGGGGGGGCTGAAGAGCAGTTCTTC. The rearrangement uses TRBV6-6 and TRBJ2-1; 8 bases fit TRBD2. J was trimmed by 10 bases and V by 6 bases; bases with no gene match: 11. The CDR3 has 14 residues. Germline V gene lookup returns CDR1 MNHNY and CDR2 SVGAGI (reference sequence).

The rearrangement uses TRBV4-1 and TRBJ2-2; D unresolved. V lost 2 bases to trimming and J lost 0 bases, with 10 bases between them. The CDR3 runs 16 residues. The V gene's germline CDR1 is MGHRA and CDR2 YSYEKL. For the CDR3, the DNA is TGCGCCAGCAGCCAAAATTGGGGTGCGAACACCGGGGAGCTGTTTTTT. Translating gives CASSQNWGANTGELFF.

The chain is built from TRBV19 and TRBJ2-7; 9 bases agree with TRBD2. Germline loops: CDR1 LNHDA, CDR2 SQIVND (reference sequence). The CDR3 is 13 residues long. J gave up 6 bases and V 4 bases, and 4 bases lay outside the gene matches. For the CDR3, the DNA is TGTGCCAGTAGTACCGAAGCGGGAGGCGAGCAGTACTTC. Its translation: CASSTEAGGEQYF.

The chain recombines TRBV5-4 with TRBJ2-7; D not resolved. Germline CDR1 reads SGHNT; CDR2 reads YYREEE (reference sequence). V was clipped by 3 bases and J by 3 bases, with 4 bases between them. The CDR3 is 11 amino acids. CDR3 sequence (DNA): TGTGCCAGCAGCTATTACTACGAGCAGTACTTC. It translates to CASSYYYEQYF.

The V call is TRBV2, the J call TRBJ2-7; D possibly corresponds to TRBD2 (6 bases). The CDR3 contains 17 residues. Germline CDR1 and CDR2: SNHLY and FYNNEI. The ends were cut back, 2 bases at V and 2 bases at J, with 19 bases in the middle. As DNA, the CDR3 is TGTGCCAGCAGTGAATCGGGGCGGGGTCCAATGGCCTACGAGCAGTACTTC. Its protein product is CASSESGRGPMAYEQYF.